Listed below are T cell receptor beta chains from one sample, sequenced in a study of Ad26.COV2.S vaccination and SARS-CoV-2 variants. TCRdb's table, derived via immunoSEQ multiplex PCR, lists solely in-frame clones and lacks some. The sample has about 390,000 clones; 75% to 90% are singletons. Specimen: peripheral blood, collected in a trial of Ad26.COV2.S vaccine versus placebo. Source of these receptors: a person between 18 and 65 years old who received the Ad26.COV2.S COVID-19 vaccine or a placebo. Both conserved end residues are part of each CDR3. The D gene is left open where the match is weak. Where a row states a size, it is once, few, many or the class of an expanded clone; other rows omit it.

abundance: .; j_gene: TRBJ2-1; v_gene: TRBV2; d_gene: TRBD2; CDR3aa: CASSSPSGGLVRGEQFF; CDR3nt: TGTGCCAGCAGTTCCCCTAGCGGGGGCCTGGTAAGAGGTGAGCAGTTCTTC
abundance: .; j_gene: TRBJ2-7; v_gene: TRBV12-3/TRBV12-4; d_gene: .; CDR3aa: CASSLVTTGQYF; CDR3nt: TGTGCCAGCAGTTTAGTGACGACGGGGCAGTACTTC
abundance: few; j_gene: TRBJ1-2; v_gene: TRBV27; d_gene: TRBD1; CDR3aa: CASSLNPGGRNYGYTF; CDR3nt: TGTGCCAGCAGTTTAAATCCAGGGGGCCGTAACTATGGCTACACCTTC
abundance: .; j_gene: TRBJ1-6; v_gene: TRBV7-2; d_gene: .; CDR3aa: CASSQGRTNSPLHF; CDR3nt: TGTGCCAGCAGCCAGGGACGGACTAATTCACCCCTCCACTTT
abundance: .; j_gene: TRBJ1-2; v_gene: TRBV4-1; d_gene: TRBD1; CDR3aa: CASSQGDRYNYGYTF; CDR3nt: TGCGCCAGCAGCCAAGGGGACAGGTATAACTATGGCTACACCTTC
abundance: .; j_gene: TRBJ2-7; v_gene: TRBV5-5; d_gene: .; CDR3aa: CASSFLMGGSDYEQYF; CDR3nt: TGTGCCAGCAGCTTTCTGATGGGGGGAAGTGACTACGAGCAGTACTTC
abundance: .; j_gene: TRBJ1-5; v_gene: TRBV19; d_gene: TRBD1; CDR3aa: CASRLMDRVHQPQHF; CDR3nt: TGTGCCAGTAGACTCATGGACAGGGTACATCAGCCCCAGCATTTT
abundance: .; j_gene: TRBJ2-1; v_gene: TRBV19; d_gene: TRBD2; CDR3aa: CASSILLSPGGNEQFF; CDR3nt: TGTGCCAGTAGTATTTTATTGTCCCCGGGGGGTAATGAGCAGTTCTTC
abundance: .; j_gene: TRBJ2-7; v_gene: TRBV2; d_gene: TRBD1; CDR3aa: CASSMRTGSYEQYF; CDR3nt: TGTGCCAGCAGTATGAGGACAGGGTCCTACGAGCAGTACTTC
abundance: .; j_gene: TRBJ2-5; v_gene: TRBV11-2; d_gene: .; CDR3aa: CASSLVEGTQETQYF; CDR3nt: TGTGCCAGCAGCTTAGTAGAGGGTACTCAAGAGACCCAGTACTTC
abundance: few; j_gene: TRBJ1-2; v_gene: TRBV6-5; d_gene: .; CDR3aa: CASTPVPQNYGYTF; CDR3nt: TGTGCCAGCACCCCAGTTCCGCAGAACTATGGCTACACCTTC
abundance: .; j_gene: TRBJ1-6; v_gene: TRBV30; d_gene: .; CDR3aa: CALTTKLGSPLHF; CDR3nt: TGTGCCTTAACGACGAAACTGGGTTCACCCCTCCACTTT
abundance: .; j_gene: TRBJ1-4; v_gene: TRBV14; d_gene: TRBD1; CDR3aa: CASSWDRGGEKLFF; CDR3nt: TGTGCCAGCAGCTGGGACAGGGGAGGCGAAAAACTGTTTTTT
abundance: once; j_gene: TRBJ1-6; v_gene: TRBV7-2; d_gene: .; CDR3aa: CASSTRDRSNSPLHF; CDR3nt: TGTGCCAGCAGCACGCGGGACCGAAGTAATTCACCCCTCCACTTT
abundance: .; j_gene: TRBJ2-7; v_gene: TRBV5-1; d_gene: TRBD2; CDR3aa: CASSKGLASSSYEQYF; CDR3nt: TGCGCCAGCAGTAAGGGACTAGCGTCGAGCTCCTACGAGCAGTACTTC
abundance: .; j_gene: TRBJ2-7; v_gene: TRBV11-2; d_gene: .; CDR3aa: CASSLGGAHSYEQYF; CDR3nt: TGTGCCAGCAGCTTAGGAGGGGCCCACTCCTACGAGCAGTACTTC
abundance: .; j_gene: TRBJ1-2; v_gene: TRBV4-3; d_gene: .; CDR3aa: CASSQEGVSGYTF; CDR3nt: TGCGCCAGCAGCCAAGAGGGAGTTAGTGGCTACACCTTC
abundance: once; j_gene: TRBJ2-2; v_gene: TRBV19; d_gene: TRBD2; CDR3aa: CASNLAGNTGELFF; CDR3nt: TGTGCCAGTAATCTAGCGGGGAACACCGGGGAGCTGTTTTTT
abundance: .; j_gene: TRBJ1-2; v_gene: TRBV3-1/TRBV3-2; d_gene: .; CDR3aa: CASSQVTGNGYTF; CDR3nt: TGTGCCAGCAGCCAAGTGACAGGTAATGGCTACACCTTC
abundance: .; j_gene: TRBJ1-1; v_gene: TRBV4-1; d_gene: TRBD1; CDR3aa: CASSQDRGDTEAFF; CDR3nt: TGCGCCAGCAGCCAAGACAGGGGGGACACTGAAGCTTTCTTT
abundance: .; j_gene: TRBJ1-1; v_gene: TRBV3-1/TRBV3-2; d_gene: .; CDR3aa: CASSQDLHSRTEAFF; CDR3nt: TGTGCCAGCAGCCAAGATCTGCACAGCCGTACTGAAGCTTTCTTT
abundance: .; j_gene: TRBJ1-4; v_gene: TRBV19; d_gene: .; CDR3aa: CASSITTLTNEKLFF; CDR3nt: TGTGCCAGTAGTATTACGACTTTAACTAATGAAAAACTGTTTTTT
abundance: .; j_gene: TRBJ1-2; v_gene: TRBV9; d_gene: .; CDR3aa: CASSRDNNYGYTF; CDR3nt: TGTGCCAGCAGCCGGGACAATAACTATGGCTACACCTTC
abundance: .; j_gene: TRBJ2-3; v_gene: TRBV19; d_gene: .; CDR3aa: CVSSSSSWDTQYF; CDR3nt: TGTGTCAGTAGTAGTAGTTCTTGGGATACGCAGTATTTT
abundance: .; j_gene: TRBJ1-2; v_gene: TRBV5-1; d_gene: TRBD1; CDR3aa: CASSSPSDRVEYGYTF; CDR3nt: TGCGCCAGCAGCTCCCCCTCGGACAGGGTAGAGTATGGCTACACCTTC
abundance: once; j_gene: TRBJ2-7; v_gene: TRBV7-9; d_gene: .; CDR3aa: CASSLAGREQYF; CDR3nt: TGTGCCAGCAGCTTAGCGGGTAGGGAGCAGTACTTC
abundance: .; j_gene: TRBJ2-7; v_gene: TRBV6-5; d_gene: TRBD2; CDR3aa: CASRYAGGRAEEQYF; CDR3nt: TGTGCCAGCAGATATGCGGGGGGTCGGGCGGAAGAGCAGTACTTC
abundance: .; j_gene: TRBJ1-3; v_gene: TRBV7-9; d_gene: .; CDR3aa: CASTSGNTIYF; CDR3nt: TGTGCCAGCACTTCTGGAAACACCATATATTTT
abundance: .; j_gene: TRBJ1-1; v_gene: TRBV3-1/TRBV3-2; d_gene: .; CDR3aa: CASSHQGRGTEAFF; CDR3nt: TGTGCCAGCAGCCACCAGGGCCGGGGCACTGAAGCTTTCTTT
abundance: .; j_gene: TRBJ2-7; v_gene: TRBV6-2/TRBV6-3; d_gene: TRBD1; CDR3aa: CASSRGQGAADEQYF; CDR3nt: TGTGCCAGCAGTAGGGGACAGGGGGCGGCCGACGAGCAGTACTTC
abundance: .; j_gene: TRBJ1-1; v_gene: TRBV3-1/TRBV3-2; d_gene: .; CDR3aa: CASSQPREETRDTEAFF; CDR3nt: TGTGCCAGCAGCCAACCCAGGGAGGAGACTCGTGACACTGAAGCTTTCTTT
abundance: .; j_gene: TRBJ1-3; v_gene: TRBV7-2; d_gene: .; CDR3aa: CASTQTLYSGNTIYF; CDR3nt: TGTGCCAGCACCCAAACACTTTACTCTGGAAACACCATATATTTT
abundance: few; j_gene: TRBJ2-1; v_gene: TRBV11-2; d_gene: TRBD2; CDR3aa: CASSLTSGGHNEQFF; CDR3nt: TGTGCCAGCAGCTTAACTAGCGGGGGCCACAATGAGCAGTTCTTC
abundance: .; j_gene: TRBJ2-7; v_gene: TRBV3-1/TRBV3-2; d_gene: TRBD1; CDR3aa: CASSQDQGDEQYF; CDR3nt: TGTGCCAGCAGCCAAGATCAGGGGGACGAGCAGTACTTC
abundance: .; j_gene: TRBJ2-7; v_gene: TRBV6-5; d_gene: TRBD1; CDR3aa: CASSYGDRPYEQYF; CDR3nt: TGTGCCAGCAGTTACGGGGACAGACCCTACGAGCAGTACTTC
abundance: .; j_gene: TRBJ1-6; v_gene: TRBV19; d_gene: .; CDR3aa: CASSGTYGSPLHF; CDR3nt: TGTGCCAGTAGTGGGACCTACGGTTCACCCCTCCACTTT
abundance: .; j_gene: TRBJ2-5; v_gene: TRBV4-1; d_gene: .; CDR3aa: CASSQERGIGETQYF; CDR3nt: TGCGCCAGCAGCCAAGAAAGGGGGATCGGAGAGACCCAGTACTTC
abundance: .; j_gene: TRBJ2-3; v_gene: TRBV7-2; d_gene: TRBD2; CDR3aa: CASSLKGGGAFSTDTQYF; CDR3nt: TGTGCCAGCAGCTTGAAAGGCGGGGGGGCTTTTAGCACAGATACGCAGTATTTT
abundance: .; j_gene: TRBJ2-5; v_gene: TRBV13; d_gene: .; CDR3aa: CASSLGPQETQYF; CDR3nt: TGTGCCAGCAGCTTGGGACCCCAAGAGACCCAGTACTTC
abundance: .; j_gene: TRBJ1-2; v_gene: TRBV12-5; d_gene: .; CDR3aa: CASGFGAYRVDYGYTF; CDR3nt: TGTGCTAGTGGTTTTGGGGCTTACAGGGTCGACTATGGCTACACCTTC
abundance: .; j_gene: TRBJ1-2; v_gene: TRBV3-1/TRBV3-2; d_gene: .; CDR3aa: CASSQDHGLGGYTF; CDR3nt: TGTGCCAGCAGCCAAGATCATGGGTTGGGTGGCTACACCTTC
abundance: few; j_gene: TRBJ2-3; v_gene: TRBV5-1; d_gene: .; CDR3aa: CASSQRDPRTDTQYF; CDR3nt: TGCGCCAGCAGCCAACGGGACCCCCGCACAGATACGCAGTATTTT
abundance: few; j_gene: TRBJ2-2; v_gene: TRBV19; d_gene: .; CDR3aa: CASSAGQTNTGELFF; CDR3nt: TGTGCCAGTAGTGCGGGACAGACCAACACCGGGGAGCTGTTTTTT
abundance: once; j_gene: TRBJ2-5; v_gene: TRBV27; d_gene: TRBD2; CDR3aa: CASRGLAGKETQYF; CDR3nt: TGTGCCAGCAGAGGACTAGCGGGGAAAGAGACCCAGTACTTC
abundance: few; j_gene: TRBJ2-1; v_gene: TRBV5-4; d_gene: TRBD1; CDR3aa: CASSSTWDREQFF; CDR3nt: TGTGCCAGCAGCTCGACCTGGGACAGGGAGCAGTTCTTC
abundance: .; j_gene: TRBJ2-2; v_gene: TRBV5-1; d_gene: TRBD2; CDR3aa: CASSLGSYGGFANTGELFF; CDR3nt: TGCGCCAGCAGCTTGGGGTCTTACGGGGGGTTCGCGAACACCGGGGAGCTGTTTTTT
abundance: .; j_gene: TRBJ1-1; v_gene: TRBV6-6; d_gene: .; CDR3aa: CASSYDQVGPEAFF; CDR3nt: TGTGCCAGCAGTTACGACCAGGTAGGGCCTGAAGCTTTCTTT
abundance: .; j_gene: TRBJ2-7; v_gene: TRBV5-4; d_gene: TRBD1; CDR3aa: CASSLFPGQGWEQYF; CDR3nt: TGTGCCAGCAGCTTATTTCCGGGACAGGGGTGGGAGCAGTACTTC
abundance: .; j_gene: TRBJ2-2; v_gene: TRBV5-1; d_gene: .; CDR3aa: CASSLAGGTGELFF; CDR3nt: TGCGCCAGCAGCTTAGCCGGGGGCACCGGGGAGCTGTTTTTT
abundance: .; j_gene: TRBJ1-1; v_gene: TRBV13; d_gene: .; CDR3aa: CASRWSGTRAEAFF; CDR3nt: TGTGCCAGCAGGTGGTCCGGGACTAGGGCTGAAGCTTTCTTT
abundance: .; j_gene: TRBJ1-5; v_gene: TRBV6-5; d_gene: TRBD1; CDR3aa: CASSYDGTGGQPQHF; CDR3nt: TGTGCCAGCAGTTACGACGGGACAGGTGGTCAGCCCCAGCATTTT
abundance: .; j_gene: TRBJ1-1; v_gene: TRBV20-1; d_gene: .; CDR3aa: CSARIDIGAFF; CDR3nt: TGCAGTGCCAGGATCGACATCGGAGCTTTCTTT
abundance: .; j_gene: TRBJ2-7; v_gene: TRBV19; d_gene: TRBD1; CDR3aa: CASSTASGGEQYF; CDR3nt: TGTGCCAGTAGTACGGCCTCAGGGGGCGAGCAGTACTTC
abundance: .; j_gene: TRBJ1-1; v_gene: TRBV15; d_gene: .; CDR3aa: CATSRDPGDTEAFF; CDR3nt: TGTGCCACCAGCAGAGATCCGGGAGACACTGAAGCTTTCTTT
abundance: .; j_gene: TRBJ1-3; v_gene: TRBV6-5; d_gene: .; CDR3aa: CASSYAYGNTIYF; CDR3nt: TGTGCCAGCAGCTACGCCTATGGAAACACCATATATTTT
abundance: .; j_gene: TRBJ1-4; v_gene: TRBV30; d_gene: .; CDR3aa: CAWSAPNYSQNEKLFF; CDR3nt: TGTGCCTGGAGTGCCCCTAACTATTCTCAAAATGAAAAACTGTTTTTT
abundance: .; j_gene: TRBJ2-4; v_gene: TRBV6-1; d_gene: .; CDR3aa: CASSEWGLAKNIQYF; CDR3nt: TGTGCCAGCAGTGAATGGGGGCTAGCCAAAAACATTCAGTACTTC
abundance: .; j_gene: TRBJ1-6; v_gene: TRBV5-8; d_gene: .; CDR3aa: CASSTLGSGLSPLHF; CDR3nt: TGTGCCAGCAGCACCCTAGGTTCGGGCCTTTCACCCCTCCACTTT
abundance: .; j_gene: TRBJ2-5; v_gene: TRBV18; d_gene: .; CDR3aa: CASSPPTSSRETQYF; CDR3nt: TGTGCCAGCTCACCCCCCACGTCCAGCCGAGAGACCCAGTACTTC